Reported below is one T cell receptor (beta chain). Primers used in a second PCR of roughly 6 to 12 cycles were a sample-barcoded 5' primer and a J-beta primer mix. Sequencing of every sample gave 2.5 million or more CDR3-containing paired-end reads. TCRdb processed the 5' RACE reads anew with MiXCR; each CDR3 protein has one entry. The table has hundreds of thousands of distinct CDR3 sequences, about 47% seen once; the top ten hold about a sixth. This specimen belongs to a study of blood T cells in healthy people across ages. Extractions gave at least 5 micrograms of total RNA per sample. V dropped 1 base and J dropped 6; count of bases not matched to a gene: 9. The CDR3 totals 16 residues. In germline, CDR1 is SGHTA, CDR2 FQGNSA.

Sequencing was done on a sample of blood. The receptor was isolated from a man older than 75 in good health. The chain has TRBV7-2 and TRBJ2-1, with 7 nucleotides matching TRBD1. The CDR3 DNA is TGTGCCAGCAGCTTAGTTGGCGAGGGGGCCCGCAATGAGCAGTTCTTC. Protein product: CASSLVGEGARNEQFF.